Below are 4 T cell receptor beta chains sequenced from a single sample in a study of blood T cell repertoires in COVID-19. Generated by immunoSEQ multiplex PCR, the TCRdb table keeps only in-frame clones and is missing some. The repertoire holds 360,000 or so clones, with about nine tenths as singletons. Sequencing was performed on PBMCs or T cells enriched from blood (not recorded which). The receptors shown here come from a woman aged 30 to 39 who had been exposed to COVID-19.

This clone is a singleton in its sample. The chain combines TRBV6-5 with TRBJ2-5; D possibly corresponds to TRBD1 (5 bases). The length of the CDR3 is 13 residues. Trimming took 6 bases from V and 0 from J, leaving 8 bases between them. Germline CDR1 is MNHEY and CDR2 is SVGAGI. CDR3 loop: CASSLGDQETQYF. The CDR3 DNA reads TGTGCCAGCAGCCTAGGGGACCAAGAGACCCAGTACTTC.

The V call is TRBV21-1, the J call TRBJ2-5; the D segment call TRBD2 is taken from the table without a DNA check. TRBV21-1 is assigned pseudogene status. This CDR3 is built from 22 residues. CDR3 residues: CASSKIRDRVRRLARPSETQYF. DNA for the CDR3: TGTGCCAGCAGCAAAATCAGGGATCGGGTTCGTCGACTAGCGAGACCGTCGGAGACCCAGTACTTC.

The chain couples TRBV7-9 to TRBJ2-1, with 7 nucleotides matching TRBD1. Losses at the gene ends were 5 bases for V and 3 bases for J; bases not matched to a gene: 7. Germline-derived CDR1 and CDR2 are SEHNR and FQNEAQ (reference sequence). This CDR3 has 15 residues. CDR3 amino acids: CASSPRDSDYNEQFF. As DNA, the CDR3 is TGTGCCAGCAGCCCCCGGGACAGCGACTACAATGAGCAGTTCTTC.

J is TRBJ2-1 and V is TRBV3-1 (or the pseudogene TRBV3-2); 13 bases map to TRBD2. J was trimmed by 6 bases and V by 4 bases; bases with no gene match: 6. The CDR3 contains 16 residues. Germline loops: CDR1 LGHDT, CDR2 YNNKEL (reference sequence). CDR3 in amino acids: CASSPTRTSGSNEQFF. In nucleotides, the CDR3 is TGTGCCAGCAGCCCGACGAGGACTAGCGGGAGCAATGAGCAGTTCTTC.